The clone carrying this TCR beta chain was seen a handful of times. The antigen remains undetermined. The data derive from a study of molecular identifiers for immune sequencing clone quantification. The study, taken as a whole, reports: Jurkat TCR RNA from one cell was spiked into approximately 930,000 naive cells, and it was reportedly detectable there. Same-barcode identical TCR molecules could make highly expanded clones look smaller than they are.

J lost 4 bases, V lost 0 bases, and 1 base had no gene match. The V gene's germline CDR1 is LGHNA and CDR2 YSLEER. The CDR3 contains 15 residues. Bulk TCR library preparation followed previously described methods with listed TCR primers. TCRdb used MiXCR to reprocess the PCR reads, holding one entry per CDR3 protein. The top ten hold roughly 0.9% of the sample, which has about 640,000 distinct CDR3 sequences, 15% to 20% seen once. The gene calls are TRBV4-3 and TRBJ2-1; 9 nucleotides agree with TRBD2. Input material: naive CD8+ T cells from blood, with Jurkat cell RNA spiked in. Subset specified: FACS-sorted CD8+CD4-CCR7+CD45RA+ naive T cells. The TCR comes from a human donor in good health. Some libraries in this study had Jurkat cell RNA spiked in. The CDR3 DNA reads TGCGCCAGCAGCCAAGAGACTAGCGGTTACAATGAGCAGTTCTTC. Translated, it gives CASSQETSGYNEQFF.